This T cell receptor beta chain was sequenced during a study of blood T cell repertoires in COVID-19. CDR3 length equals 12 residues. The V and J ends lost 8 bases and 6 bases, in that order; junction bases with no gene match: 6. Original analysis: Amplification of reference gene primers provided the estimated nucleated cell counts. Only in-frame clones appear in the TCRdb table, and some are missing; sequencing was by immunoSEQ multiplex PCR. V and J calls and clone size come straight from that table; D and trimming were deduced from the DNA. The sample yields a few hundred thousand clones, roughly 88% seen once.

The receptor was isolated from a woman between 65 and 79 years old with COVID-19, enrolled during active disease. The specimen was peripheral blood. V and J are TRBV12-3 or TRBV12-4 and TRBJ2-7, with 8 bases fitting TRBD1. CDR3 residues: CASGRGLIEQYF. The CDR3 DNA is TGTGCCAGCGGCAGGGGGCTGATCGAGCAGTACTTC.